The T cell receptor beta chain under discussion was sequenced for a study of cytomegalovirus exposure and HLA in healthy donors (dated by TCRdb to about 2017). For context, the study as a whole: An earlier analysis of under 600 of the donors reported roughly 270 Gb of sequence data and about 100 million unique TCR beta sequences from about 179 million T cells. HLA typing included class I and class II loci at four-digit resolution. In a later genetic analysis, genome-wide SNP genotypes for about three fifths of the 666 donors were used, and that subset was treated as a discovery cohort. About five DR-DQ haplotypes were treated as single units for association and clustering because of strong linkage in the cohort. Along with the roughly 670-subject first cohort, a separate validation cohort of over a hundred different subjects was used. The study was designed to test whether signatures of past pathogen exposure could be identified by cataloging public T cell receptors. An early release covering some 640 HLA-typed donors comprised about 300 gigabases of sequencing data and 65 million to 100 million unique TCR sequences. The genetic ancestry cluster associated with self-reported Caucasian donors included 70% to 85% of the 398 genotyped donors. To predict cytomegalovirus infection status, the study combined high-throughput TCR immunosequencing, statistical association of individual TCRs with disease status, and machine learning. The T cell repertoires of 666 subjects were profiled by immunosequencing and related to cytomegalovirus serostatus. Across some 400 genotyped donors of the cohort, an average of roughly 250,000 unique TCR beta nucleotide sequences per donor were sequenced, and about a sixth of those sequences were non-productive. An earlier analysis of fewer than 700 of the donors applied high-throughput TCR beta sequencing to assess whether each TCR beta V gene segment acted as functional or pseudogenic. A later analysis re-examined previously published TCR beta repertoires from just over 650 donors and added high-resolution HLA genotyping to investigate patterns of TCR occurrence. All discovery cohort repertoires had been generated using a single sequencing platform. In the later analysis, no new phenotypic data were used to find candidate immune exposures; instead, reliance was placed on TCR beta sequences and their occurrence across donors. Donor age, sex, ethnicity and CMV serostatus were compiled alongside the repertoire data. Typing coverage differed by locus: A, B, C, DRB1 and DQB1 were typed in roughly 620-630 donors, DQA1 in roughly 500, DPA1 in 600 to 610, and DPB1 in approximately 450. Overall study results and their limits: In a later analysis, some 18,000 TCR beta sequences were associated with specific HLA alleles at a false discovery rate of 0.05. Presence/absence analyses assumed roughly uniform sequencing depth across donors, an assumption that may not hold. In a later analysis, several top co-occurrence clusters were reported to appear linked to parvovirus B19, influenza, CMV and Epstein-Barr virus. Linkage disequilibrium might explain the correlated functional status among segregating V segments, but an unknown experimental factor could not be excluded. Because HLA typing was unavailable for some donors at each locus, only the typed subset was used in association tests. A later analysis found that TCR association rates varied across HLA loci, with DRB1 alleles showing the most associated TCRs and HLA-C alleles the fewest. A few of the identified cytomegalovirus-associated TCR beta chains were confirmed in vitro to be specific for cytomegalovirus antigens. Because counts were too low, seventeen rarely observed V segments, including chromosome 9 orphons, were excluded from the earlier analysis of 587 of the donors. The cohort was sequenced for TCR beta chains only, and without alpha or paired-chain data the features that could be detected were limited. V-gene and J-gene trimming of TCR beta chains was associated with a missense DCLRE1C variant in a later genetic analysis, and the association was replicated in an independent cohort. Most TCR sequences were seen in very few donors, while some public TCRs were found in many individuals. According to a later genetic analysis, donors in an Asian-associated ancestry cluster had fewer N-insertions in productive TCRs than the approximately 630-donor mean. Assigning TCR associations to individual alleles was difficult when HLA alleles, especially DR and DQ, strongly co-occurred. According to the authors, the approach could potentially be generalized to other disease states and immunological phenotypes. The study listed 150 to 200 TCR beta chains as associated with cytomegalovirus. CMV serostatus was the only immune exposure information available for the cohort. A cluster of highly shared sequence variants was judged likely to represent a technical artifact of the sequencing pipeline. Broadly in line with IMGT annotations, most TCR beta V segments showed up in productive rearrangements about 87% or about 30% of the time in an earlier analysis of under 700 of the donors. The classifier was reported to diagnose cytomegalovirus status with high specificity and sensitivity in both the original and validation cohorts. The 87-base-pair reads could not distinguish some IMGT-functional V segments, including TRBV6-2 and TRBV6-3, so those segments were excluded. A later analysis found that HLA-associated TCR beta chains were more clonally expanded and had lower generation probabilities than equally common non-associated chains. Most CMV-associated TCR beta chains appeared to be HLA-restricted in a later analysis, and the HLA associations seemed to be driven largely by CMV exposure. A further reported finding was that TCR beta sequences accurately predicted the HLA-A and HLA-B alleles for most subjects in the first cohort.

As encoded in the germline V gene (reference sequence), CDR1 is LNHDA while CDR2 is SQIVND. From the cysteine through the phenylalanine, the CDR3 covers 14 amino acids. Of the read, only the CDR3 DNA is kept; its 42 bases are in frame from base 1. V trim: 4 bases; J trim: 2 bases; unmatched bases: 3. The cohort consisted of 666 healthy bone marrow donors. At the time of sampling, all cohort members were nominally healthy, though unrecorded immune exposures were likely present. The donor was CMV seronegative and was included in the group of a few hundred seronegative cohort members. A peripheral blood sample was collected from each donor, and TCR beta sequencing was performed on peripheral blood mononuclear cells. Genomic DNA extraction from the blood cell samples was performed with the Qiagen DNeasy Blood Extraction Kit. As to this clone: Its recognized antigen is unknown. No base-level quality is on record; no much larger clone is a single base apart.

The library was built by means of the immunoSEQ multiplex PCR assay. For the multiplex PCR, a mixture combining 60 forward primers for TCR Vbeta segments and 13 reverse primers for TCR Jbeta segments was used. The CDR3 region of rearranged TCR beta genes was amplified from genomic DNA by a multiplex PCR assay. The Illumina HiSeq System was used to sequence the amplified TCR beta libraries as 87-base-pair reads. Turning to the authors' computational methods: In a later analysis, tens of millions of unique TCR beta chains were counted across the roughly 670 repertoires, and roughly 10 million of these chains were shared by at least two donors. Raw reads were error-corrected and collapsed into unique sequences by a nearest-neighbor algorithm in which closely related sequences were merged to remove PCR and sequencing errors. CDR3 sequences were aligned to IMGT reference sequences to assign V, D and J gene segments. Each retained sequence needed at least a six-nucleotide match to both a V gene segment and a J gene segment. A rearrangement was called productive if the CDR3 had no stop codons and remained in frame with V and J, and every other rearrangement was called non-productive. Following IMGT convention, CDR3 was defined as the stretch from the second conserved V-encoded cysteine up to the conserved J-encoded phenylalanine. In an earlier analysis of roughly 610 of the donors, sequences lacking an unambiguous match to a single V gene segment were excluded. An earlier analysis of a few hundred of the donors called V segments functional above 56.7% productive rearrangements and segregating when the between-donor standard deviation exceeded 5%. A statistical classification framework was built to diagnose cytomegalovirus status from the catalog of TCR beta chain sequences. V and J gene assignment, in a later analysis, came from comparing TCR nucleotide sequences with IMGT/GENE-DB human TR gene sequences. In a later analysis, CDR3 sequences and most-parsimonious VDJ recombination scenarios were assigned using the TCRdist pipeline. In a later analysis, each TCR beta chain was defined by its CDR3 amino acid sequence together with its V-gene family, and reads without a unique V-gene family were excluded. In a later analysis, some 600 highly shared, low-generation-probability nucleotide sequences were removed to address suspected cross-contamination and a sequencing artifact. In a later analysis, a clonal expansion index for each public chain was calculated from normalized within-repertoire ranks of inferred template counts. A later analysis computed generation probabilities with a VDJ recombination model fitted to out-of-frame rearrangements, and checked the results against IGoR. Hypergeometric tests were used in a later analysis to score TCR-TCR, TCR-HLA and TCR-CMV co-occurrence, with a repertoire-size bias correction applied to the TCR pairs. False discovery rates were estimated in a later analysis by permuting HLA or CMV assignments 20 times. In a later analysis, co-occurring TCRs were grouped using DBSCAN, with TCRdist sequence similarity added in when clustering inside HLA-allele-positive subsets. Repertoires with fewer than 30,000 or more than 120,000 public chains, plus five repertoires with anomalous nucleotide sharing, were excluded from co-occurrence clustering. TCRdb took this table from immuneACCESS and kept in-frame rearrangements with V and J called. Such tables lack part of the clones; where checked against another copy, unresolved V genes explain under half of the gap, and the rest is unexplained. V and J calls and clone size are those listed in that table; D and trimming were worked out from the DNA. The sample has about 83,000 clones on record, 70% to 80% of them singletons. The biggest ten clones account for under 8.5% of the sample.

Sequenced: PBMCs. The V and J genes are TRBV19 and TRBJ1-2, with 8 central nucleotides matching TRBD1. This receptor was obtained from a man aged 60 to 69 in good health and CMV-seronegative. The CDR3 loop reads CASSNSGGNYGYTF. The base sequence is TGTGCCAGTAGTAATTCAGGGGGCAACTATGGCTACACCTTC. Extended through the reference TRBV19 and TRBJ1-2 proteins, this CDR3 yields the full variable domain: DGGITQSPKYLFRKEGQNVTLSCEQNLNHDAMYWYRQDPGQGLRLIYYSQIVNDFQKGDIAEGYSVSREKKESFPLTVTSAQKNPTAFYLCASSNSGGNYGYTFGSGTRLTVV.